The entry below gives a single TCR beta chain sequence along with its context. The sample is drawn from a study of T cells after yellow fever vaccination. From the 5' RACE reads, TCRdb called clonotypes with MiXCR, one entry per CDR3 protein. Of some 500,000 distinct CDR3 sequences in the sample, approximately 13% were seen once. Sequencing used PBMCs, obtained on the day of the yellow fever booster vaccination. The receptor comes from a man aged 25-45 years who received the YFV17D yellow fever vaccine.

The CDR3 reads CASSLTAGAADTQYF. The CDR3 DNA sequence: TGTGCCAGCAGCTTAACAGCGGGAGCTGCAGATACGCAGTATTTT. V usage is TRBV7-3 and J usage is TRBJ2-3, with TRBD2 matching over 8 bases. The CDR3 is made up of 15 amino acids. Germline V CDR1 and CDR2: SGHTA, FQGTGA. The V segment lost 0 bases and the J segment 4 bases; nucleotides outside the gene matches: 3.